The source of this T cell receptor beta chain is a study of tumor-infiltrating lymphocytes in localized non-small cell lung cancer. Study overall: Tumor tissue and non-adjacent uninvolved lung came from each patient.

Assay: immunoSEQ multiplex PCR; the TCRdb copy retains only in-frame clones and omits some. Among some 12,000 clones listed, around 85% were seen once. This CDR3 contains 13 residues. The V gene lost 5 bases and the J gene lost 10 bases, with 16 bases spanning the gap. The germline V gene has CDR1 MNHEY and CDR2 SVGAGI. This receptor was taken from a human donor with non-small cell lung cancer. This chain links TRBV6-5 with TRBJ2-3; no clear D gene. Material: uninvolved lung tissue not adjacent to the tumor. The CDR3 DNA sequence: TGTGCCAGCAGTCAGTCCGGACGTTCATCGCAGTATTTT. Translating gives CASSQSGRSSQYF.